This section outlines one T cell receptor (beta chain) sequence together with its context. Its antigen remains unknown. The entry originates in a study of PD-L1 blockade in urothelial cancer. Across the study: Reported median T cell count for blood samples was 130,000 to 150,000. Study-wide results and limits: When measured at 3 weeks, tumor-associated blood clones expanded more in durable-benefit patients.

Time point specified: pretreatment peripheral blood. Between 1 and 8 samples, pretreatment and on-treatment, were given by each patient. This CDR3 region has 12 residues. Germline assignment: CDR1 SGHTA and CDR2 FQGTGA. J gave up 5 bases and V 6 bases, and 4 bases lay outside the gene matches. Every PCR got spiked synthetic TCR analog templates. Clones were sequenced by immunoSEQ multiplex PCR, and TCRdb holds only the in-frame ones, with some missing. The profile shows under 80,000 clones, about four fifths of them singletons. The J gene is TRBJ2-7, the V gene TRBV7-3; 7 bases fit TRBD2. The TCR sequence derives from a man between 65 and 85 years old with urothelial cancer. Here the sequenced sample was PBMCs, taken around atezolizumab (anti-PD-L1) treatment. The CDR3 reads CASRAAGDEQYF. CDR3 DNA: TGTGCCAGCAGAGCCGCGGGGGACGAGCAGTACTTC.